The T cell receptor (beta chain) described here comes from a study of T cells in Graves' hyperthyroidism and ophthalmopathy. Study-wide results and caveats: Researchers found most expanded thyroid clonotypes above 0.001 in blood as well. The model anticipated ophthalmopathy a median approximately 6.5 months pre-onset.

Researchers defined stable Graves' hyperthyroidism as no ophthalmopathy progression within 18 months. This clonotype has a handful of counts. What it recognizes is unknown. This may be a read error: a much more frequent sequence differs by one nucleotide. Germline CDR1 MDHEN, CDR2 SYDVKM. The V and J ends lost 10 bases and 1 base respectively, with 13 bases between them. The length of the CDR3 is 13 residues. The source material, RNA transcripts, was used to amplify TCR beta CDR3 regions. The HTBI primer set was used in a first-round RT-PCR of the TCR CDR3. TCRdb reprocessed the multiplex PCR reads with MiXCR, giving one entry per CDR3 protein. The sample contains approximately 400,000 distinct CDR3 sequences, approximately 15% of which appear only once.

The TCR originated in a woman aged 60-75 years with Graves' hyperthyroidism. The chain carries TRBV28 and TRBJ1-1, with D possibly being TRBD1 (5 bases). Source material: blood. The CDR3 DNA reads TGTGCCAACGTAGGGACCGAGAACACTGAAGCTTTCTTT. Its protein is CANVGTENTEAFF.